This T cell receptor (beta chain) came from a study of vaccination and CD4 T cells after COVID-19. Across the whole study: Median draw time for post-COVID samples was about 100 days post-diagnosis (range 35 to 161).

The treatment: approximately 11-day PBMC culture with coronavirus spike peptide pools or control peptides (ViraFEST assay). Peptide-pool expansion of antigen-specific T cells preceded TCR sequencing in ViraFEST. Sequencing of DNA taken from cultured CD4+ T cells relied on the Oncomine TCR Beta short-read assay. Each CDR3 protein gets one entry after TCRdb re-called the PCR reads with MiXCR. The table has roughly 17,000 distinct CDR3 sequences, more than 50% seen once. The CDR3 has 14 residues. Germline V gene data show CDR1 as SGHVS and CDR2 as FQNEAQ. V shed 3 bases and J shed 4 bases, with 12 bases lying between them. Concerning this clonotype itself: Its antigen remains unknown.

The sequence derives from a human donor who had recovered from COVID-19. The chain links TRBV7-8 to TRBJ1-1, with a tentative D call TRBD1 (5 bases). Sequenced sample: CD4+ T cells from blood, cultured in vitro. CDR3 sequence reads: CASSFQGQGTEAFF. For the CDR3, the DNA is TGTGCCAGCAGCTTCCAAGGGCAGGGCACTGAAGCTTTCTTT.